Presented here are 15 T cell receptor beta chains from one specimen sequenced in a study of blood T cell repertoires in COVID-19. TCRdb's table, derived via immunoSEQ multiplex PCR, lists solely in-frame clones and lacks some. Here the sample spans about 82,000 clones, 85% being singletons. Specimen: peripheral blood. These receptors were collected from a man of 80 years or more with active or convalescent COVID-19.

The chain links TRBV2 to TRBJ2-7; no clear D gene. The germline CDR1 and CDR2 sequences are SNHLY and FYNNEI. CDR3 length: 12 amino acids. With 4 bases removed from V and 9 bases from J, the gap between germline ends came to 13 bases. The CDR3 DNA follows: TGTGCCAGCAGTGTATCAGACCTAGGGCAGTACGTC. Residues: CASSVSDLGQYV.

The chain couples TRBV18 to TRBJ1-3; 8 nucleotides match TRBD1. With V trimmed by 7 bases and J by 0 bases, 5 bases remained unmatched. Per germline, CDR1 KGHSH and CDR2 LQKENI. The CDR3 extends over 15 amino acids. CDR3: CASFSTGGSGNTIYF. The DNA of the CDR3 is TGTGCCAGCTTTTCAACAGGGGGCTCTGGAAACACCATATATTTT.

The genes are TRBV11-3 and TRBJ2-5; 10 bases are a match to TRBD2. The V and J ends lost 5 bases and 5 bases, in that order; junction bases with no gene match: 8. This CDR3 spans 15 amino acids. Germline CDR1 reads SGHNT; CDR2 reads YENEEA. The CDR3 is CASSPSGGELETQYF. CDR3 DNA sequence: TGTGCCAGCAGCCCCAGCGGGGGGGAGTTGGAGACCCAGTACTTC.

The rearrangement uses TRBV12-3 or TRBV12-4 and TRBJ2-3, with D tentatively TRBD1 (5 bases). Trimming shortened V by 1 base and J by 10 bases, and 9 bases separated the two germline ends. This CDR3 is built from 12 residues. This CDR3 is CASSLGAGSQYF. CDR3 coding DNA: TGTGCCAGCAGTTTAGGCGCAGGGTCGCAGTATTTT.

The sample holds one count of this clone. The genes are TRBV7-9 and TRBJ2-5; 11 positions match TRBD2. Germline CDR1 reads SEHNR; CDR2 reads FQNEAQ (reference sequence). V trimming: 11 bases; J trimming: 4 bases; junction bases outside the gene matches: 6. The CDR3 sequence is 13 residues long. The CDR3 DNA reads as TGTGCCTCCGGGGGGACTAGCGGAGAGACCCAGTACTTC. Translating gives CASGGTSGETQYF.

V is TRBV10-2 and J is TRBJ2-7; 11 bases fit TRBD2. The CDR3 is made up of 15 amino acids. V was clipped by 6 bases and J by 3 bases; unmatched bases: 7. Per germline, CDR1 WSHSY and CDR2 SAAADI. CDR3 amino acids: CASRSGLAAFYEQYV. CDR3 bases: TGCGCCAGCAGGTCGGGACTAGCGGCCTTCTACGAGCAGTACGTC.

The chain couples TRBV10-3 to TRBJ2-1, with TRBD2 identical over 12 bases. J lost 4 bases, V lost 5 bases, and 0 bases had no gene match. The germline V gene encodes CDR1 ENHRY and CDR2 SYGVKD. The CDR3 is 14 residues long. CDR3 bases: TGTGCCATCAGTCTAGCGGGAGGGTACAATGAGCAGTTCTTC. It specifies CAISLAGGYNEQFF.

The chain couples TRBV10-3 to TRBJ2-3, with TRBD2 identical over 10 bases. Germline loops: CDR1 ENHRY, CDR2 SYGVKD. The CDR3 contains 14 residues. With 3 bases clipped from V and 5 bases from J, the junction kept 2 bases outside the gene matches. DNA for the CDR3: TGTGCCATCAGTGAAAGACTAGCGGGAGATACGCAGTATTTT. This sequence encodes CAISERLAGDTQYF.

This chain uses TRBV5-8 with TRBJ1-2; D is unclear. CDR1 and CDR2 (germline): SGHTS, YDEGEE. This CDR3 region has 12 residues. With 2 bases removed from V and 5 bases from J, the gap between germline ends came to 7 bases. The CDR3 DNA reads as TGTGCCAGCAGCTTTGGAGATTATGGCTACACCTTC. This gives the protein CASSFGDYGYTF.

The V and J genes are TRBV5-1 and TRBJ1-5; TRBD1 matches 7 bases. The germline V gene has CDR1 SGHRS and CDR2 YFSETQ. Trimming cost V 0 bases and J 0 bases; bases outside gene matches: 9. The CDR3 has 18 amino acids. CDR3 in amino acids: CASSLGDRVWDSNQPQHF. The CDR3, as DNA: TGCGCCAGCAGCTTGGGAGACAGGGTTTGGGATAGCAATCAGCCCCAGCATTTT.

The genes are TRBV5-4 and TRBJ1-5; D unclear. Trimming removed 4 bases from V and 8 bases from J, with 16 bases in between. Germline V lookup: CDR1 SGHNT, CDR2 YYREEE (reference sequence). The CDR3 has 14 residues. The CDR3 protein is CASSIGGGLEPQHF. CDR3 nucleotide sequence: TGTGCCAGCAGCATCGGCGGAGGGTTGGAGCCCCAGCATTTT.

V gene TRBV11-2 combines with J gene TRBJ2-1; weak D call: TRBD2 (5 bases). Looked up from germline, CDR1 is SGHAT and CDR2 is FQNNGV. This CDR3 contains 17 residues. The V and J ends lost 5 bases and 8 bases respectively, with 25 bases between them. Here the CDR3 reads CASSPTQRSPSIDEQFF. CDR3 in DNA: TGTGCCAGCAGCCCCACGCAGCGGAGCCCAAGTATAGATGAGCAGTTCTTC.

J is TRBJ2-3 and V is TRBV3-1 (or the pseudogene TRBV3-2), with 8 nucleotides matching TRBD2. With 4 bases clipped from V and 4 bases from J, the junction kept 10 bases outside the gene matches. Per the germline V gene, CDR1 is LGHDT and CDR2 is YNNKEL (reference sequence). CDR3 length: 16 residues. This chain's CDR3 is CASSPGTRGFPDTQYF. DNA of the CDR3: TGTGCCAGCAGCCCCGGGACTAGGGGTTTTCCAGATACGCAGTATTTT.

V usage is TRBV7-8 and J usage is TRBJ2-5; the match to TRBD1 covers 7 bases. CDR1 and CDR2 from the germline V gene are SGHVS and FQNEAQ. V lost 6 bases to trimming and J lost 2 bases; unmatched junction nucleotides: 3. This CDR3 has 13 residues. In nucleotides, the CDR3 is TGTGCCAGCAGTCCGGGACAGCAAGAGACCCAGTACTTC. This sequence encodes CASSPGQQETQYF.

The V call is TRBV25-1, the J call TRBJ2-5; TRBD1 matches 9 bases. With 4 bases clipped from V and 5 bases from J, the junction kept 11 bases outside the gene matches. CDR1 and CDR2 (germline): MGHDK, SYGVNS. The CDR3 length is 16 residues. The chain's CDR3 is CASSAAKGQGRETQYF. CDR3 bases: TGTGCCAGCAGTGCCGCAAAGGGACAGGGCCGTGAGACCCAGTACTTC.